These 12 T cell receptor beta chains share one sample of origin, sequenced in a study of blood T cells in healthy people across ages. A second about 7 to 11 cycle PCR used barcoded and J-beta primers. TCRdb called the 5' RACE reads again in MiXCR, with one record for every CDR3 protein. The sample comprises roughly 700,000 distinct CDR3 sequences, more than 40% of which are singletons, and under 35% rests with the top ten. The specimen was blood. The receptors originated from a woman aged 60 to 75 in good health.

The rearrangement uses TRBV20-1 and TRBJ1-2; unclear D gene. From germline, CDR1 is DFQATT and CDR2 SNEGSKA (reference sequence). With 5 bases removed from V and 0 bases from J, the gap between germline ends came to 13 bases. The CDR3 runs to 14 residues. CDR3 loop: CSAPTRTANYGYTF. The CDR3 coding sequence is TGCAGTGCTCCAACAAGGACTGCTAACTATGGCTACACCTTC.

DNA of the CDR3: TGCAGCGAAAGCGGGAGTGGCGGCACAGATACGCAGTATTTT. It codes for CSESGSGGTDTQYF. This chain links TRBV29-1 with TRBJ2-3; 8 bases match TRBD2. V lost 7 bases, J lost 1 base, and 7 bases stayed unmatched. The germline V gene has CDR1 SQVTM and CDR2 ANQGSEA. This CDR3 spans 14 amino acids.

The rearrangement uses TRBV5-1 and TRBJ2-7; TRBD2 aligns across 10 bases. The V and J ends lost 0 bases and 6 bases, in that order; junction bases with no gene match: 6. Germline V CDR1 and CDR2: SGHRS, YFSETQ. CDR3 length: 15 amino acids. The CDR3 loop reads CASSLAEGTSVEQYF. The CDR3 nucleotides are TGCGCCAGCAGCTTGGCCGAAGGGACTAGCGTCGAGCAGTACTTC.

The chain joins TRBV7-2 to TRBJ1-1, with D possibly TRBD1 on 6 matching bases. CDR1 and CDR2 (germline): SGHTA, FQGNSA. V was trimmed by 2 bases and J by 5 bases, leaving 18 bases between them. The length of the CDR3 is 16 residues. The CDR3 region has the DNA TGTGCCAGCAGCTTACGCCAGGGGACCGATGGGACTGAAGCTTTCTTT. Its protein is CASSLRQGTDGTEAFF.

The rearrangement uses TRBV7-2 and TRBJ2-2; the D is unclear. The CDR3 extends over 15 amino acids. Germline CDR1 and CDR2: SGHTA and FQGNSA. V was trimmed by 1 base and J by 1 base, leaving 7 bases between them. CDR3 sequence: CASSLGSMNTGELFF. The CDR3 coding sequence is TGTGCCAGCAGCTTAGGCTCTATGAACACCGGGGAGCTGTTTTTT.

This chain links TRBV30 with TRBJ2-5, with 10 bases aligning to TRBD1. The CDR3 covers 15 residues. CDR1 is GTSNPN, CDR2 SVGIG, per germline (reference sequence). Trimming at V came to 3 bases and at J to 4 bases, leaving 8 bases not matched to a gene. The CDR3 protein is CAWSADRGRRETQYF. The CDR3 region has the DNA TGTGCCTGGAGCGCAGACAGGGGGCGACGAGAGACCCAGTACTTC.

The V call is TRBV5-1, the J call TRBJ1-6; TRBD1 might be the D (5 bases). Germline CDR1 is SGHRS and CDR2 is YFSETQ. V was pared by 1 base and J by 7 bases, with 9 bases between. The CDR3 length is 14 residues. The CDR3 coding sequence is TGCGCCAGCAGCTTGATGACAGAGAATTCACCCCTCCACTTT. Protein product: CASSLMTENSPLHF. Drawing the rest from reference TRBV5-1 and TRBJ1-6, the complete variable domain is KAGVTQTPRYLIKTRGQQVTLSCSPISGHRSVSWYQQTPGQGLQFLFEYFSETQRNKGNFPGRFSGRQFSNSRSEMNVSTLELGDSALYLCASSLMTENSPLHFGNGTRLTVT.

CDR3 sequence reads: CASNPTSALDTQYF. The CDR3 region has the DNA TGTGCCAGCAATCCGACTAGCGCTCTGGATACGCAGTATTTT. This sequence joins TRBV28 and TRBJ2-3, with 8 nucleotides matching TRBD2. The CDR3 totals 14 residues. J lost 6 bases, V lost 7 bases, and 9 bases had no gene match. Germline V gene data show CDR1 as MDHEN and CDR2 as SYDVKM.

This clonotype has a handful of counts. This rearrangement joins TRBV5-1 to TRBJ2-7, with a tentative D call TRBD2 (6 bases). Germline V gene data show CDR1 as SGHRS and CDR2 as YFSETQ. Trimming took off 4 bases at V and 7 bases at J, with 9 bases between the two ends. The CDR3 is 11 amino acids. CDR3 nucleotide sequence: TGCGCCAGCAGCGCCGGGAGAGAGCAGTACTTC. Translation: CASSAGREQYF.

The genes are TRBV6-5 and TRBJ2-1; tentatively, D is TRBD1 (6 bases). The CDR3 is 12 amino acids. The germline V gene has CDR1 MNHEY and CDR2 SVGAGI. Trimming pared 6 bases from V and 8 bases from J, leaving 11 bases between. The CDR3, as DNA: TGTGCCAGCAGACCAGGGGCGGATGAGCAGTTCTTC. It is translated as CASRPGADEQFF.

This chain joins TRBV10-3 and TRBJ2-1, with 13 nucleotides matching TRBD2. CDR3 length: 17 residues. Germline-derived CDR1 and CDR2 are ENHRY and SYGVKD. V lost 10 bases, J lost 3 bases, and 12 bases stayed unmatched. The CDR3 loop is CASAPWTSGSSYNEQFF. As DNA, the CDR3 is TGTGCCAGCGCACCGTGGACTAGCGGGAGTAGCTACAATGAGCAGTTCTTC.

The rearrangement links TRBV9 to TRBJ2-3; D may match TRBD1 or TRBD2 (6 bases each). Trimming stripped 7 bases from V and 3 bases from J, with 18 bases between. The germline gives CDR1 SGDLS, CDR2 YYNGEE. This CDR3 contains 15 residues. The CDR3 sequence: CASAGGGGATDTQYF. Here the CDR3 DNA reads TGTGCCAGCGCCGGGGGCGGAGGGGCAACAGATACGCAGTATTTT.